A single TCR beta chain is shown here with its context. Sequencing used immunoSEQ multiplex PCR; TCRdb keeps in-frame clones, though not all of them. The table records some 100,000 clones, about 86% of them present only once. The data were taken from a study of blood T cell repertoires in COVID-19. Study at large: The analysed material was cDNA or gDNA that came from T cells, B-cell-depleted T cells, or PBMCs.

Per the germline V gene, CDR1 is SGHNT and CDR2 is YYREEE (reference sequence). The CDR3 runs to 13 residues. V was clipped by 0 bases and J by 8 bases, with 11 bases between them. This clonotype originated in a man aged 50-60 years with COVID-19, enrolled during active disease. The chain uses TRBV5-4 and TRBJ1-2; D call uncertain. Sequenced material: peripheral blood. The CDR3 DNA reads TGTGCCAGCAGCTTGGATAGGTTGAGGGGCTACACCTTC. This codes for CASSLDRLRGYTF. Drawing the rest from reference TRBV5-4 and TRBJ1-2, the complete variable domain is ETGVTQSPTHLIKTRGQQVTLRCSSQSGHNTVSWYQQALGQGPQFIFQYYREEENGRGNFPPRFSGLQFPNYSSELNVNALELDDSALYLCASSLDRLRGYTFGSGTRLTVV.